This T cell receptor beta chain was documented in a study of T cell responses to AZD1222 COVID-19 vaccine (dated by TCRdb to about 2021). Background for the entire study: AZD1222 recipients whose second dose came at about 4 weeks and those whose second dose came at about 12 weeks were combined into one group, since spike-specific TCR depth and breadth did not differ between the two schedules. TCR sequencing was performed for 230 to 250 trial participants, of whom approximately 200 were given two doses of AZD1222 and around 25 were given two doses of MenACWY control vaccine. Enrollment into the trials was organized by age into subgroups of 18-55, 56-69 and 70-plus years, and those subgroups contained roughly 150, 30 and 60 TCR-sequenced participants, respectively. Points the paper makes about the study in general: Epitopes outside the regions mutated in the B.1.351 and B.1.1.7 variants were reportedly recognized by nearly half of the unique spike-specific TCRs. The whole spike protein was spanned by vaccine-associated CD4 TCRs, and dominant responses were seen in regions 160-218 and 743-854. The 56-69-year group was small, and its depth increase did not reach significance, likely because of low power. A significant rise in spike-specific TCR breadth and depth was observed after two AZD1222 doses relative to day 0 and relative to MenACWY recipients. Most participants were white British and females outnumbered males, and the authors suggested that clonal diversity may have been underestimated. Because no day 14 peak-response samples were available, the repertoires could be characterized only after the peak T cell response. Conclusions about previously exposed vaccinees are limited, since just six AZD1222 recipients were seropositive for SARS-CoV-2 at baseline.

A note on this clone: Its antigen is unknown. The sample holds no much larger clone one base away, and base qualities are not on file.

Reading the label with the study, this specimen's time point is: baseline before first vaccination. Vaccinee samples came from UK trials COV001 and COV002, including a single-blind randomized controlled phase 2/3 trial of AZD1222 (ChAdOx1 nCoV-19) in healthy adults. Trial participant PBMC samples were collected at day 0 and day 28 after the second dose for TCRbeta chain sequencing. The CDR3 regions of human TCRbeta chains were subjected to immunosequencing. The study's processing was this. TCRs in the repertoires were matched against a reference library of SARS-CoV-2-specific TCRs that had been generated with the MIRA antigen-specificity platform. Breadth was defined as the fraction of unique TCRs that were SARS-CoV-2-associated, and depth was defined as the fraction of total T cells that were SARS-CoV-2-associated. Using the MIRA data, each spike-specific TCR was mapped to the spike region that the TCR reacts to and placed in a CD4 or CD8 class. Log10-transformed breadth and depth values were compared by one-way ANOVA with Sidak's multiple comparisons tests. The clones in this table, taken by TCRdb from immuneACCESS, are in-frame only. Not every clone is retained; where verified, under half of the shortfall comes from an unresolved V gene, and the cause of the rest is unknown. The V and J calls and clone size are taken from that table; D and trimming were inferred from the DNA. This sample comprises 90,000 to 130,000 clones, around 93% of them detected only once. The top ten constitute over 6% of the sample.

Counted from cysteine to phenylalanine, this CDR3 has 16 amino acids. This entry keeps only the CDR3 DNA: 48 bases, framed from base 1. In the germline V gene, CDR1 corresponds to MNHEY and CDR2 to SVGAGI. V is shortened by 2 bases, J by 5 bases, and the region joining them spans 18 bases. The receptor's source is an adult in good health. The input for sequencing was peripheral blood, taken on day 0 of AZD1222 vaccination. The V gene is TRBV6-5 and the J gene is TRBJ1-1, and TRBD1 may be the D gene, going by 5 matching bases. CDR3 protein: CASSYEAPRKGTEAFF. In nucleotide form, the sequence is TGTGCCAGCAGTTACGAGGCACCCCGCAAGGGGACTGAAGCTTTCTTT.